This is a list of T cell receptor beta chains from one sample in a study of Ad26.COV2.S vaccination and SARS-CoV-2 variants. Assay: immunoSEQ multiplex PCR; the TCRdb copy retains only in-frame clones and omits some. This repertoire shows some 300,000 clones, just under 85% found once; its top ten account for 2% to 2.5%. This specimen was peripheral blood, taken in a trial of Ad26.COV2.S vaccine versus placebo. These receptor sequences come from a person between 18 and 60 years old who received the Ad26.COV2.S COVID-19 vaccine or a placebo. The CDR3 runs from the conserved cysteine through the conserved F or W. A D gene is named only where the DNA matches it firmly. Clone size is shown for a subset of rows, as once, few, many or a class of expanded clone.

D: NA; size: NA; J: TRBJ1-1; V: TRBV29-1; CDR3: CSAVDGWGTEAFF; DNA: TGCAGCGCCGTGGATGGTTGGGGCACTGAAGCTTTCTTT
D: NA; size: NA; J: TRBJ2-5; V: TRBV5-5; CDR3: CASSWEGRQETQYF; DNA: TGTGCCAGCAGCTGGGAAGGCAGACAAGAGACCCAGTACTTC
D: NA; size: once; J: TRBJ2-7; V: TRBV5-5; CDR3: CASSLAVRVSDEQYF; DNA: TGTGCCAGCAGCTTGGCCGTCAGGGTAAGCGACGAGCAGTACTTC
D: NA; size: few; J: TRBJ1-5; V: TRBV5-1; CDR3: CASRRDNNQPQHF; DNA: TGCGCCAGCCGGCGGGACAACAATCAGCCCCAGCATTTT
D: TRBD1; size: NA; J: TRBJ1-1; V: TRBV28; CDR3: CASRLQTGRGTEAFF; DNA: TGTGCCAGCAGACTTCAGACAGGGCGGGGCACTGAAGCTTTCTTT
D: NA; size: NA; J: TRBJ1-2; V: TRBV4-2; CDR3: CASSQVSGSSYGYTF; DNA: TGTGCCAGCAGCCAAGTATCCGGGTCCTCCTATGGCTACACCTTC
D: TRBD1; size: NA; J: TRBJ1-4; V: TRBV10-2; CDR3: CASRNQGVSNEKLFF; DNA: TGCGCCAGCAGAAACCAGGGGGTCTCTAATGAAAAACTGTTTTTT
D: NA; size: NA; J: TRBJ1-5; V: TRBV6-1; CDR3: CASSATGGEGYQPQHF; DNA: TGTGCCAGCAGTGCCACGGGGGGTGAGGGTTATCAGCCCCAGCATTTT
D: TRBD1; size: NA; J: TRBJ2-7; V: TRBV4-1; CDR3: CASSQDRGQLYEQYF; DNA: TGCGCCAGCAGCCAAGATAGGGGACAGCTATACGAGCAGTACTTC
D: TRBD2; size: once; J: TRBJ2-5; V: TRBV7-2; CDR3: CASSTSGGDQETQYF; DNA: TGTGCCAGCAGCACTAGCGGGGGAGACCAAGAGACCCAGTACTTC
D: NA; size: once; J: TRBJ2-5; V: TRBV2; CDR3: CASDSRVRQETQYF; DNA: TGTGCCTCCGATTCCCGGGTGCGACAAGAGACCCAGTACTTC
D: NA; size: NA; J: TRBJ2-7; V: TRBV28; CDR3: CASSLNFPGRNTYEQYF; DNA: TGTGCCAGCAGCCTCAATTTTCCGGGACGAAACACCTACGAGCAGTACTTC
D: TRBD2; size: few; J: TRBJ2-7; V: TRBV18; CDR3: CASSGLNYEQYF; DNA: TGTGCCAGCTCGGGACTAAACTACGAGCAGTACTTC
D: NA; size: once; J: TRBJ1-2; V: TRBV4-1; CDR3: CASGGVYYGYTF; DNA: TGCGCCAGCGGCGGGGTGTACTATGGCTACACCTTC
D: NA; size: NA; J: TRBJ1-1; V: TRBV3-1/TRBV3-2; CDR3: CASSPPQGRLPTNTEAFF; DNA: TGTGCCAGCAGCCCTCCCCAGGGGAGATTACCGACGAACACTGAAGCTTTCTTT
D: NA; size: NA; J: TRBJ2-2; V: TRBV5-1; CDR3: CASSWMGQDGELFF; DNA: TGCGCCAGCAGCTGGATGGGGCAGGACGGGGAGCTGTTTTTT
D: NA; size: NA; J: TRBJ1-1; V: TRBV25-1; CDR3: CASSPGRRTEAFF; DNA: TGTGCCAGCAGTCCAGGGAGGAGGACTGAAGCTTTCTTT
D: TRBD1; size: NA; J: TRBJ1-1; V: TRBV11-2; CDR3: CASTLGQGAEVTEAFF; DNA: TGTGCCAGCACCCTAGGGCAGGGGGCGGAGGTCACTGAAGCTTTCTTT
D: TRBD1; size: NA; J: TRBJ2-3; V: TRBV28; CDR3: CASSLGTALVTDTQYF; DNA: TGTGCCAGCAGCTTGGGGACAGCTCTGGTCACAGATACGCAGTATTTT
D: TRBD2; size: NA; J: TRBJ2-1; V: TRBV5-1; CDR3: CASSPGRTSGGTEQFF; DNA: TGCGCCAGCAGCCCTGGCCGGACTAGCGGGGGGACGGAGCAGTTCTTC
D: NA; size: few; J: TRBJ1-5; V: TRBV19; CDR3: CASSIGDNQPQHF; DNA: TGTGCCAGTAGTATAGGAGACAATCAGCCCCAGCATTTT
D: NA; size: once; J: TRBJ2-1; V: TRBV29-1; CDR3: CSVEITGLSYNEQFF; DNA: TGCAGCGTTGAAATTACGGGACTCTCCTACAATGAGCAGTTCTTC
D: NA; size: NA; J: TRBJ2-7; V: TRBV6-5; CDR3: CASSYSKGVSYEQYF; DNA: TGTGCCAGCAGTTACTCGAAGGGTGTATCCTACGAGCAGTACTTC
D: NA; size: NA; J: TRBJ1-5; V: TRBV12-3/TRBV12-4; CDR3: CASSFSGGQPQHF; DNA: TGTGCCAGCAGTTTCTCCGGGGGGCAGCCCCAGCATTTT
D: TRBD1; size: NA; J: TRBJ2-7; V: TRBV18; CDR3: CASSPGRGQGSYEQYF; DNA: TGTGCCAGCTCCCCCGGACGGGGACAGGGATCCTACGAGCAGTACTTC
D: TRBD1; size: NA; J: TRBJ1-4; V: TRBV7-9; CDR3: CASSLAGGHEKLFF; DNA: TGTGCCAGCAGCTTAGCAGGGGGCCACGAAAAACTGTTTTTT
D: NA; size: NA; J: TRBJ2-1; V: TRBV24-1; CDR3: CATGGDGPNEQFF; DNA: TGTGCCACCGGTGGGGACGGCCCAAATGAGCAGTTCTTC
D: NA; size: NA; J: TRBJ2-5; V: TRBV5-6; CDR3: CASSFGRRETQYF; DNA: TGTGCCAGCAGCTTCGGGCGGAGAGAGACCCAGTACTTC
D: NA; size: NA; J: TRBJ1-3; V: TRBV5-6; CDR3: CASSGPRVGTGNTIYF; DNA: TGTGCCAGCAGCGGGCCCAGGGTCGGAACGGGAAACACCATATATTTT
D: NA; size: once; J: TRBJ1-1; V: TRBV4-2; CDR3: CASSQDRSQTEAFF; DNA: TGTGCCAGCAGCCAAGATCGAAGCCAGACTGAAGCTTTCTTT
D: NA; size: NA; J: TRBJ2-7; V: TRBV27; CDR3: CASSPGRGYEQYF; DNA: TGTGCCAGCAGTCCGGGCAGGGGATACGAGCAGTACTTC
D: TRBD1; size: once; J: TRBJ2-5; V: TRBV28; CDR3: CASSRRQGSWETQYF; DNA: TGTGCCAGCAGCCGAAGACAGGGGAGCTGGGAGACCCAGTACTTC
D: NA; size: NA; J: TRBJ1-2; V: TRBV5-8; CDR3: CASSLAGGHYGYTF; DNA: TGTGCCAGCAGCTTGGCCGGGGGGCACTATGGCTACACCTTC
D: TRBD1; size: NA; J: TRBJ1-6; V: TRBV15; CDR3: CATSRVGDSNSPLHF; DNA: TGTGCCACCAGCAGAGTGGGGGACAGTAATTCACCCCTCCACTTT
D: TRBD1; size: many; J: TRBJ2-7; V: TRBV4-2; CDR3: CASSHGQGYEQYF; DNA: TGTGCCAGCAGCCATGGACAGGGCTACGAGCAGTACTTC
D: NA; size: NA; J: TRBJ2-2; V: TRBV5-1; CDR3: CASSLALVGNGELFF; DNA: TGCGCCAGCAGCTTGGCCCTCGTCGGGAACGGGGAGCTGTTTTTT
D: NA; size: NA; J: TRBJ1-1; V: TRBV7-9; CDR3: CASSLIARGGLEAFF; DNA: TGTGCCAGCAGCTTAATAGCAAGGGGTGGTCTAGAAGCTTTCTTT
D: NA; size: NA; J: TRBJ2-7; V: TRBV15; CDR3: CATSREKGTYSYEQYF; DNA: TGTGCCACCAGCAGAGAAAAGGGGACCTACTCCTACGAGCAGTACTTC
D: NA; size: NA; J: TRBJ1-1; V: TRBV11-2; CDR3: CASSFGQLGNTEAFF; DNA: TGTGCCAGCAGCTTCGGACAACTGGGGAACACTGAAGCTTTCTTT
D: TRBD2; size: NA; J: TRBJ2-2; V: TRBV20-1; CDR3: CSASPPPGTSGGANTGELFF; DNA: TGCAGTGCTAGTCCACCCCCCGGGACTAGCGGGGGGGCGAACACCGGGGAGCTGTTTTTT
D: NA; size: NA; J: TRBJ1-1; V: TRBV7-7; CDR3: CASSPWRGANTEAFF; DNA: TGTGCCAGCAGCCCTTGGAGGGGGGCGAACACTGAAGCTTTCTTT